This TCR beta chain was found in a study of cytomegalovirus exposure and HLA in healthy donors. Comments on this clone: Its cognate antigen is unknown.

V lost 3 bases to trimming and J lost 0 bases; unmatched junction nucleotides: 7. The germline V gene encodes CDR1 LNHDA and CDR2 SQIVND (reference sequence). The CDR3 length is 17 residues. Study results and caveats: CMV serostatus was the sole immune exposure data available. Reports showed the classifier diagnosing cytomegalovirus status with high specificity and sensitivity.

Primers: 60 Vbeta forward and 13 Jbeta reverse. Only in-frame clones appear in the TCRdb table, and some are missing; sequencing was by immunoSEQ multiplex PCR. The sample lists around 140,000 clones; 70% to 80% were seen once. The chain links TRBV19 to TRBJ2-1; TRBD1 matches 8 bases. Material: PBMCs. The TCR was taken from a woman aged 60-75 years in good health and CMV-seronegative. CDR3 residues: CASSILYRGYSYNEQFF. The CDR3 DNA is TGTGCCAGTAGTATCTTGTACAGGGGGTACTCCTACAATGAGCAGTTCTTC.